One and the same sample provided the 10 T cell receptor beta chains below, sequenced in a study of blood T cell repertoires in COVID-19. Sequencing used immunoSEQ multiplex PCR; TCRdb keeps in-frame clones, though not all of them. The top ten clones hold approximately 6.4% of a sample with more than 45,000 clones, 91% of them seen once. The sequencing input was peripheral blood. The receptors derive from a man aged 70 or older with active COVID-19.

The rearrangement uses TRBV6-6 and TRBJ1-2, with TRBD1 matching 8 bases. Germline V gene data show CDR1 as MNHNY and CDR2 as SVGAGI (reference sequence). CDR3 length: 11 residues. After removal of 10 bases from V and 5 bases from J, the junction contained 3 bases not matched to a gene. The CDR3 spells CATTGGYGYTF. DNA for the CDR3: TGTGCCACCACAGGGGGTTATGGCTACACCTTC.

A remark on this clone: At one end the junction does not follow the germline gene, possibly because of a read error. The rearrangement links TRBV19 to TRBJ2-5; D perhaps matches TRBD1 (5 bases). Germline V gene lookup returns CDR1 LNHDA and CDR2 SQIVND (reference sequence). The CDR3 runs 13 residues. CDR3 DNA sequence: TGTGCCAGTAGTTTAGAGGACAAAGAGACCCAGTACTTC. This codes for CASSLEDKETQYF. Together with reference TRBV19 and TRBJ2-5, the CDR3 gives the full variable domain: DGGITQSPKYLFRKEGQNVTLSCEQNLNHDAMYWYRQDPGQGLRLIYYSQIVNDFQKGDIAEGYSVSREKKESFPLTVTSAQKNPTAFYLCASSLEDKETQYFGPGTRLLVL.

The V call is TRBV15, the J call TRBJ1-6; D is ambiguous. This CDR3 spans 13 amino acids. Looked up from germline, CDR1 is LNHNV and CDR2 is YYDKDF (reference sequence). V dropped 0 bases and J dropped 7 bases, with 4 bases sitting between them. CDR3 region: CATSRDRNSPLHF. DNA of the CDR3: TGTGCCACCAGCAGAGATAGAAATTCACCCCTCCACTTT.

The chain is built from TRBV20-1 and TRBJ1-1, with TRBD1 as a possible D gene (5 bases). The V end lost 3 bases, the J end lost 0 bases, and 20 bases lay between the germline ends. The length of the CDR3 is 17 residues. Germline V lookup: CDR1 DFQATT, CDR2 SNEGSKA (reference sequence). CDR3 residues: CSASVQGSLFMNTEAFF. In nucleotides, the CDR3 is TGCAGTGCTAGTGTCCAGGGTTCCTTATTTATGAACACTGAAGCTTTCTTT.

Comment on this clone: Additional DNA sequences in this sample encode the identical CDR3. V and J are TRBV6-5 and TRBJ1-1; the D is unclear. The V and J ends lost 5 bases and 0 bases respectively, with 10 bases between them. The CDR3 consists of 14 residues. Germline V CDR1 and CDR2: MNHEY, SVGAGI. The CDR3 DNA reads as TGTGCCAGCAGTCGCTCAACTTTGAACACTGAAGCTTTCTTT. Translation gives CASSRSTLNTEAFF.

This sequence joins TRBV19 and TRBJ2-5, with D tentatively TRBD2 (6 bases). V shed 3 bases and J shed 0 bases, with 11 bases lying between them. From germline, CDR1 is LNHDA and CDR2 SQIVND (reference sequence). This CDR3 spans 15 amino acids. The CDR3 loop reads CASSIGWGDQETQYF. The CDR3 DNA sequence: TGTGCCAGTAGTATCGGGTGGGGGGACCAAGAGACCCAGTACTTC.

V gene TRBV7-8 combines with J gene TRBJ2-5; tentatively, D is TRBD1 (5 bases). Trimming shortened V by 2 bases and J by 7 bases, and 11 bases separated the two germline ends. Germline values: CDR1 SGHVS, CDR2 FQNEAQ. The CDR3 spans 13 residues. CDR3 in amino acids: CASSLLVQGTQYF. The CDR3, as DNA: TGTGCCAGCAGCTTACTCGTTCAGGGGACCCAGTACTTC. The complete variable domain, with remaining parts taken from reference TRBV7-8 and TRBJ2-5, reads GAGVSQSPRYKVAKRGQDVALRCDPISGHVSLFWYQQALGQGPEFLTYFQNEAQLDKSGLPSDRFFAERPEGSVSTLKIQRTQQEDSAVYLCASSLLVQGTQYFGPGTRLLVL.

This chain joins TRBV19 and TRBJ2-1; 9 positions match TRBD1. Germline CDR1 and CDR2: LNHDA and SQIVND (reference sequence). The CDR3 spans 17 residues. V lost 1 base, J lost 5 bases, and 9 bases stayed unmatched. CDR3 region: CASSIAGTGRSHNEQFF. The CDR3 nucleotides are TGTGCCAGTAGTATAGCCGGGACAGGGCGTTCCCACAATGAGCAGTTCTTC.

This clone was observed once. This chain links TRBV10-2 with TRBJ2-2, with 7 positions matching TRBD1. V lost 7 bases and J lost 6; bases outside the gene matches: 5. This CDR3 spans 13 amino acids. CDR1 is WSHSY and CDR2 is SAAADI in the germline V gene. The CDR3 protein is CASKDRAAGELFF. The CDR3 DNA reads TGCGCCAGCAAAGACAGGGCGGCCGGGGAGCTGTTTTTT.

CDR3 DNA sequence: TGTGCCAGCAGAGGGGAGGCACCGAACACTGAAGCTTTCTTT. Amino acid sequence: CASRGEAPNTEAFF. The gene calls are TRBV6-6 and TRBJ1-1; TRBD1 might be the D (5 bases). The CDR3 is made up of 14 amino acids. The germline V gene has CDR1 MNHNY and CDR2 SVGAGI (reference sequence). Trimming removed 6 bases from V and 1 base from J, with 12 bases in between.